This is a list of T cell receptor beta chains from one sample in a study of cytomegalovirus exposure and HLA in healthy donors. Profiling relied on immunoSEQ multiplex PCR, and the TCRdb table lists in-frame clones only, not all of them. The table has approximately 150,000 clones, roughly 73% seen once. Sequencing was performed on PBMCs. The receptors here all came from a male donor in good health and CMV-seronegative. CDR3s include the opening cysteine and the closing phenylalanine or tryptophan. D genes are given only for firm matches. For some rows the clone size is stated as once, few or many, or as a class when expanded; others skip it.

J,size,D,V,DNA,CDR3
TRBJ2-7,-,-,TRBV30,TGTGCCTGGAAGGGGGACGTGTACTCCTACGAGCAGTACTTC,CAWKGDVYSYEQYF
TRBJ2-7,-,TRBD2,TRBV27,TGTGCCAGCAGTTTAAACCCTAGCGGGAGGCACGAGCAGTACTTC,CASSLNPSGRHEQYF
TRBJ2-7,-,TRBD2,TRBV18,TGTGCCAGCTCACCAGGTAGCGGGAGTTACGAGCAGTACTTC,CASSPGSGSYEQYF
TRBJ2-3,-,TRBD2,TRBV18,TGTGCCAGCTCACCAACTAGCGCCACAGATACGCAGTATTTT,CASSPTSATDTQYF
TRBJ1-3,once,-,TRBV28,TGTGCCAGCAGACCTCTAGCCGGAAACACCATATATTTT,CASRPLAGNTIYF
TRBJ2-2,-,TRBD1,TRBV9,TGTGCCAGCAGCGCCCGACAGGGGGAAACCGGGGAGCTGTTTTTT,CASSARQGETGELFF
TRBJ2-3,-,-,TRBV28,TGTGCCAGCAGGTCACTGTATAGCACAGATACGCAGTATTTT,CASRSLYSTDTQYF
TRBJ1-6,-,-,TRBV5-6,TGTGCCAGCAGCTTTCGCGGGTCGAAAAATTCACCCCTCCACTTT,CASSFRGSKNSPLHF
TRBJ2-3,-,-,TRBV11-3,TGTGCCAGCAGCAAACAGGGTGATACGCAGTATTTT,CASSKQGDTQYF
TRBJ1-2,-,-,TRBV28,TGTGCCACGCTCGGGACACCCTATGGCTACACCTTC,CATLGTPYGYTF
TRBJ2-2,once,-,TRBV5-1,TGCGCCAGCGGGGTCCTACAGGGGAACACCGGGGAGCTGTTTTTT,CASGVLQGNTGELFF
TRBJ2-7,-,TRBD1,TRBV5-1,TGCGCCAGCAGTTCGGGACAGGGCTCCTACGAGCAGTACTTC,CASSSGQGSYEQYF
TRBJ2-3,few,TRBD1,TRBV5-4,TGTGCCAGCAGTACGGACAGGGACCACACAGATACGCAGTATTTT,CASSTDRDHTDTQYF
TRBJ2-4,-,TRBD1,TRBV9,TGTGCCAGCAGCGTAGGGGACAGGGGGCGGCACATTCAGTACTTC,CASSVGDRGRHIQYF
TRBJ1-1,-,-,TRBV27,TGTGCCAGCAGTAGACTTGGGAGTACTGAAGCTTTCTTT,CASSRLGSTEAFF
TRBJ1-6,-,-,TRBV6-5,TGTGCCAGCAGTTACGAGTATAATTCACCCCTCCACTTT,CASSYEYNSPLHF
TRBJ2-2,-,TRBD2,TRBV6-4,TGTGCCAGCATAAGGCGGGAGGGAAACGGGGAGCTGTTTTTT,CASIRREGNGELFF
TRBJ1-3,-,-,TRBV7-2,TGTGCCAGCAGCCTAACCGGGACTCCCCTTGCTGGAAACACCATATATTTT,CASSLTGTPLAGNTIYF
TRBJ1-5,-,TRBD1,TRBV27,TGTGCCAGCAGTTTAAGGGACAGCGTAAGCCAGCCCCAGCATTTT,CASSLRDSVSQPQHF
TRBJ2-5,-,TRBD1,TRBV13,TGTGCCAGCAGCTCCGGGACAGGGGTCGTAGAGACCCAGTACTTC,CASSSGTGVVETQYF
TRBJ1-4,once,TRBD1,TRBV2,TGTGCCAGCAGTGTCAAGCAGGGGGCGAACGAAAAACTGTTTTTT,CASSVKQGANEKLFF
TRBJ1-4,-,-,TRBV7-2,TGTGCCAGCAGGGAAGGGGGGGAGGAAAAACTGTTTTTT,CASREGGEEKLFF
TRBJ2-2,-,-,TRBV27,TGTGCCAGCACTACTTCCCGAACCAGGACCGGGGAGCTGTTTTTT,CASTTSRTRTGELFF
TRBJ1-5,-,-,TRBV7-2,TGTGCCAGCAGCCTACAGGGAAATCAGCCCCAGCATTTT,CASSLQGNQPQHF
TRBJ1-5,-,-,TRBV2,TGTGCCAGCGGCCAGGCAGGGTTGGGTCAGCCCCAGCATTTT,CASGQAGLGQPQHF
TRBJ2-3,-,TRBD2,TRBV11-2,TGTGCCAGCAGCTTTCCCGGGGAGGGAGATACGCAGTATTTT,CASSFPGEGDTQYF
TRBJ2-3,-,-,TRBV4-3,TGCGCCAGCAGCCAAGACCGGGTAGCGGGCACAGATACGCAGTATTTT,CASSQDRVAGTDTQYF
TRBJ2-7,-,-,TRBV5-6,TGTGCCAGCAGCTTCCGTACAGTATGGTACGAGCAGTACTTC,CASSFRTVWYEQYF
TRBJ2-5,-,TRBD2,TRBV19,TGTGCCAGTCGTATGAGCGGGAGCGGAGAGACCCAGTACTTC,CASRMSGSGETQYF
TRBJ2-5,-,TRBD2,TRBV7-2,TGTGCCAGCAGCGCAGCGGGAAATGGAGAGACCCAGTACTTC,CASSAAGNGETQYF
TRBJ2-7,-,TRBD2,TRBV6-1,TGTGCCAGCAGTGGGGCGAGCGGGGACCTATACGAGCAGTACTTC,CASSGASGDLYEQYF
TRBJ1-4,few,-,TRBV5-6,TGTGCCAGCAGCCTCTGGGCGGGTCAGGCGGAAAAACTGTTTTTT,CASSLWAGQAEKLFF
TRBJ1-3,-,-,TRBV14,TGTGCCAGCAGCCCCCGTTGGAGCTCTGGAAACACCATATATTTT,CASSPRWSSGNTIYF
TRBJ2-7,-,TRBD2,TRBV5-1,TGCGCCAGCAGCTTACAACTAGCGGGATACGAGCAGTACTTC,CASSLQLAGYEQYF
TRBJ2-1,-,-,TRBV19,TGTGCCAGTAGTATTCAGCGGGTAGGTAATGAGCAGTTCTTC,CASSIQRVGNEQFF
TRBJ1-2,-,TRBD1,TRBV12-5,TGTGCTAGTGGTTTTACAGGGGGCGGCTATGGCTACACCTTC,CASGFTGGGYGYTF
TRBJ2-2,few,-,TRBV21-1,TGTGCCAGCAGCAAAGTGGGCCCCGGGGAGCTGTTTTTT,CASSKVGPGELFF
TRBJ2-1,few,-,TRBV7-9,TGTGCCAGCAGCTTATCGGGACTGCCGAATGAGCAGTTCTTC,CASSLSGLPNEQFF
TRBJ2-1,-,TRBD2,TRBV4-3,TGCGCCAGCAGCCCCACCAAATCACTAGCGGGATACAATGAGCAGTTCTTC,CASSPTKSLAGYNEQFF
TRBJ2-1,-,TRBD2,TRBV15,TGTGCCACCCGGACTGGCGGGGGGGCATTGAACTACAATGAGCAGTTCTTC,CATRTGGGALNYNEQFF
TRBJ2-2,-,-,TRBV9,TGTGCCAGCAGCGTACAGGGCGCGAACACCGGGGAGCTGTTTTTT,CASSVQGANTGELFF